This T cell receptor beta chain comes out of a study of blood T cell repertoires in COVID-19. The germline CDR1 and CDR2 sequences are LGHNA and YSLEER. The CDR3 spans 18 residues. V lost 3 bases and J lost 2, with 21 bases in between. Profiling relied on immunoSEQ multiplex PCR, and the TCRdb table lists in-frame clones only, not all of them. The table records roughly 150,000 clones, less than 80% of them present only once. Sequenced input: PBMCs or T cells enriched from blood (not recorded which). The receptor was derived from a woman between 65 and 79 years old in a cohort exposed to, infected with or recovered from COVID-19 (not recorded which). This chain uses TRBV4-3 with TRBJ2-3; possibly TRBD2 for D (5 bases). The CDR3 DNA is TGCGCCAGCAGCCAGGCCCCCAACCGGGGTGGGAACACAGATACGCAGTATTTT. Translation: CASSQAPNRGGNTDTQYF.